The clone carrying this TCR beta chain occurred a few times. Its antigen remains unknown. Amplified TCR beta CDR3 regions came from RNA transcripts. The HTBI set primed first-round TCR CDR3 RT-PCR. TCRdb reprocessed the multiplex PCR reads with MiXCR, giving one entry per CDR3 protein. Of around 600,000 distinct CDR3 sequences listed, approximately 15% are singletons. This sample was taken from a study of T cells in Graves' hyperthyroidism and ophthalmopathy. The study, taken as a whole, reports: Model-based prediction identified ophthalmopathy a median 6.5 months prior to its onset.

Germline V gene lookup returns CDR1 LNHDA and CDR2 SQIVND (reference sequence). V shed 5 bases and J shed 0 bases, with 10 bases lying between them. The CDR3 extends over 15 amino acids. The sample was blood. The source is a woman between 45 and 65 years old with Graves' ophthalmopathy. The gene calls are TRBV19 and TRBJ2-2; D gene unclear. This CDR3 is CASSSAPANTGELFF. As DNA, the CDR3 is TGTGCCAGTAGTTCGGCTCCCGCGAACACCGGGGAGCTGTTTTTT.